This T cell receptor (beta chain) was observed in a study of cytomegalovirus exposure and HLA in healthy donors. On this clone: The antigen is undetermined.

Researchers ran the PCR with 60 Vbeta and 13 Jbeta primers. Only in-frame clones appear in the TCRdb table, and some are missing; sequencing was by immunoSEQ multiplex PCR. This sample's table has roughly 77,000 clones. This CDR3 is 13 amino acids long. Germline loops: CDR1 MNHEY, CDR2 SMNVEV (reference sequence). The V gene end was trimmed by 9 bases and the J gene end by 2 bases; junction bases not matched to a gene: 4. General study results and limits: According to a later analysis, donors in an Asian-associated ancestry cluster reportedly had fewer N-insertions than the roughly 670-donor mean.

This chain links TRBV27 with TRBJ1-5, with TRBD1 matching over 7 bases. Material: PBMCs. This receptor was taken from a man aged 25 to 45 in good health and CMV-seronegative. The CDR3 protein is CASRDSRNQPQHF. CDR3 bases: TGTGCCAGTCGGGACAGCCGCAATCAGCCCCAGCATTTT.